The clone carrying this T cell receptor beta chain was detected many times. This record belongs to a study of Graves' ophthalmopathy and Graves' hyperthyroidism. The germline V and J ends were trimmed by 1 base and 2 bases, with 15 bases remaining between them. The V gene's germline CDR1 is LGHNA and CDR2 YNFKEQ. CDR3 length equals 16 residues. RNA transcripts yielded amplified TCR beta CDR3 regions. The authors performed first-round RT-PCR with HTBI primers and then a second-round multiplex PCR. A single record per CDR3 protein comes from TCRdb applying MiXCR to the multiplex PCR reads. This sample has around 590,000 distinct CDR3 sequences, with 35% to 40% found just once.

Sequencing used peripheral blood or thyroid tissue (not recorded which). This chain links TRBV4-2 with TRBJ2-7; no clear D. This receptor was identified in an adult man with Graves' hyperthyroidism. CDR3 in DNA: TGTGCCAGCAGCCAAGTTGATAGGGCCCTAACCTACGAGCAGTACTTC. This gives the protein CASSQVDRALTYEQYF.